This T cell receptor beta chain originates from a study of regulatory T cells in long-lasting Graves disease. Study findings and constraints: Shared public clonotypes totalled 2,741 in persistent patients, compared with about a thousand in new patients.

CDR3 regions were amplified by Arm-PCR using iRepertoire HTBI primers to build TCR beta libraries. In the source study's methods: Identified across the samples were 62 TRBV segments and 13 to 15 TRBJ segments. TCRdb redid the calling of the multiplex PCR reads with MiXCR, one entry per CDR3 protein. TCRdb, not the authors, supplied the V and J calls. The sample includes hundreds of thousands of distinct CDR3 sequences, about 22% of them seen just once. Germline loops: CDR1 SNHLY, CDR2 FYNNEI. This CDR3 has 14 amino acids. Trimming cost V 5 bases and J 1 base, with 9 bases left between them. Time point specified: persistent/refractory GD, antithyroid drugs over 5 years with positive TRAb. PBMC RNA was the source of the TCR library. This clonotype occurred a few times. Its antigen remains unknown.

The V call is TRBV2, the J call TRBJ1-5; D is unclear. This clonotype was sampled from a female donor with Graves disease. The sample was peripheral blood mononuclear cells (PBMCs), taken when the disease was refractory, from a patient treated with antithyroid drugs. The CDR3 nucleotides read TGTGCCAGCAGTCCCGGGAACAGCAATCAGCCCCAGCATTTT. Amino acids: CASSPGNSNQPQHF.